These 5 T cell receptor beta chains came from one sample sequenced in a study of regulatory dendritic cells for organ transplantation. Profiled with immunoSEQ multiplex PCR; TCRdb holds only in-frame clones, not every one. Of 30,000 or so clones in the sample, about four fifths were seen once. The material sequenced was naive CD4+ T cells from blood. Subset given: CD45RA+ naive T cells. The receptors come from a human donor in good health.

The chain recombines TRBV19 with TRBJ2-2; 9 bases line up with TRBD1. Looked up from germline, CDR1 is LNHDA and CDR2 is SQIVND (reference sequence). CDR3 size: 16 residues. J gave up 4 bases and V 4 bases, and 7 bases lay outside the gene matches. Here the CDR3 reads CASSRRDRVATGELFF. CDR3 nucleotides: TGTGCCAGTAGTAGACGGGACAGGGTCGCCACCGGGGAGCTGTTTTTT.

The chain employs TRBV6-5 and TRBJ1-3; 9 nucleotides agree with TRBD1. The CDR3 is made up of 15 amino acids. V lost 6 bases to trimming and J lost 4 bases; unmatched junction nucleotides: 7. From germline, CDR1 is MNHEY and CDR2 SVGAGI. This CDR3 reads CASSTTGGVGNTIYF. The CDR3 nucleotides read TGTGCCAGCAGCACGACAGGGGGGGTCGGAAACACCATATATTTT.

This clone was found once. V gene TRBV9 combines with J gene TRBJ1-2, with 10 positions matching TRBD1. Germline trimming cut 2 bases from V and 6 bases from J; bases unmatched to any gene: 7. Germline V gene lookup returns CDR1 SGDLS and CDR2 YYNGEE. This CDR3 region has 15 residues. The DNA for the CDR3 is TGTGCCAGCAGCGTGGGCGGGACAGGGGTCGATGGCTACACCTTC. Translating gives CASSVGGTGVDGYTF.

This chain links TRBV6-5 with TRBJ1-6, with 7 bases lining up with TRBD1. The CDR3 is 15 amino acids. The V gene's germline CDR1 is MNHEY and CDR2 SVGAGI. V lost 6 bases and J lost 5; bases outside the gene matches: 7. The CDR3 DNA reads as TGTGCCAGCAGCCCTGGGACAGCCAATAATTCACCCCTCCACTTT. Amino acids: CASSPGTANNSPLHF.

In DNA, the CDR3 is TGTGCCAGCAGTGAAAAGGACACGCCGGGCTACACCTTC. Amino acids: CASSEKDTPGYTF. V usage is TRBV2 and J usage is TRBJ1-2; possible D gene TRBD1, 5 bases. The CDR3 is made up of 13 amino acids. CDR1 is SNHLY and CDR2 is FYNNEI in the germline V gene. The V end lost 2 bases, the J end lost 8 bases, and 12 bases lay between the germline ends.